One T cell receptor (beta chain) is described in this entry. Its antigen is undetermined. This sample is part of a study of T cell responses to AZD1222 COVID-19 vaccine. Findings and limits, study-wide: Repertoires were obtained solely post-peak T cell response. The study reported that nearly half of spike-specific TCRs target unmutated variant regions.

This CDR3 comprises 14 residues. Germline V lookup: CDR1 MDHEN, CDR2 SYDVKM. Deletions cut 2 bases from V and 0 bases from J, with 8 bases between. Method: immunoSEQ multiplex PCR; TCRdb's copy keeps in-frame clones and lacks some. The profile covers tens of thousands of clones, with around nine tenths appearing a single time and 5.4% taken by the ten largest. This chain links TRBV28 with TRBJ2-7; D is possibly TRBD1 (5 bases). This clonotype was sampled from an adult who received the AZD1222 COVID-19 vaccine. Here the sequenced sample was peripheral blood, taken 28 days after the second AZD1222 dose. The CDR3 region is CASSLGAVSYEQYF. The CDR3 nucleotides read TGTGCCAGCAGTTTAGGGGCAGTCTCCTACGAGCAGTACTTC. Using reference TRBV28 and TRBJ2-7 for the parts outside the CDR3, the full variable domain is DVKVTQSSRYLVKRTGEKVFLECVQDMDHENMFWYRQDPGLGLRLIYFSYDVKMKEKGDIPEGYSVSREKKERFSLILESASTNQTSMYLCASSLGAVSYEQYFGPGTRLTVT.